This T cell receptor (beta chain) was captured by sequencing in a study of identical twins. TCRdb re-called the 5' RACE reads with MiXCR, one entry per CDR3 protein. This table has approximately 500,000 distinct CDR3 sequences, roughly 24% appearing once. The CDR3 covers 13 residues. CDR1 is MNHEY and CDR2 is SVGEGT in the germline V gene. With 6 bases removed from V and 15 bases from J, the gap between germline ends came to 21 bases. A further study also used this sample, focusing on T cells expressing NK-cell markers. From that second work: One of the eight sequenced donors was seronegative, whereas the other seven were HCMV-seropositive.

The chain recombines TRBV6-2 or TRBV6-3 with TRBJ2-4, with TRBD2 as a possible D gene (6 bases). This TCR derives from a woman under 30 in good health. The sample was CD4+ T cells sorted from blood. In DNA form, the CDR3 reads TGTGCCAGCAGCCCCCGGTTGGGACTTCACGGGTACTTC. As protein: CASSPRLGLHGYF.